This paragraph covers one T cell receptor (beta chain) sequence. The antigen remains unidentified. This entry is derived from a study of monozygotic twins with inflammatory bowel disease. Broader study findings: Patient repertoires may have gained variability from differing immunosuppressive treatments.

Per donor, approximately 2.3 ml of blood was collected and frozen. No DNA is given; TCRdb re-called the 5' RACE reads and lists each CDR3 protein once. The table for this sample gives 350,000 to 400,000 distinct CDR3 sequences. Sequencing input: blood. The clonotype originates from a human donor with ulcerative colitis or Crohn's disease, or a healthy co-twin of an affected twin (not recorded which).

CDR3: CASSSSPGQGGQETQYF. This chain joins TRBV12-3 or TRBV12-4 and TRBJ2-5; the D call of TRBD1 rests on TCRdb alone, since no DNA is present to check it. The CDR3 runs 17 residues.